This is a list of T cell receptor beta chains from one sample in a study of blood T cell repertoires in COVID-19. Clones were sequenced by immunoSEQ multiplex PCR, and TCRdb holds only the in-frame ones, with some missing. The sample includes around 20,000 clones, under 90% of them seen just once. The sequencing input was peripheral blood. These receptors were collected from a human donor in a cohort sampled during active COVID-19. Both conserved end residues are part of each CDR3. The D gene is left open where the match is weak. Clone size, where shown, is once, few, many, or a class for clones that have expanded.

size,J,V,D,DNA,CDR3
-,TRBJ2-1,TRBV11-3,-,TGTGCCAGCAGCCCCCCACAGGGTGGTTTAGGGAATGAGCAGTTCTTC,CASSPPQGGLGNEQFF
-,TRBJ2-1,TRBV6-4,-,TGTGCCAGCAGTCGTGGGGCTCAAAATGAGCAGTTCTTC,CASSRGAQNEQFF
-,TRBJ1-2,TRBV28,-,TGTGCCAGCAGTTTATGGAGCCAGGGGAAGAGGGATGGCTACACCTTC,CASSLWSQGKRDGYTF
-,TRBJ2-1,TRBV2,TRBD2,TGTGCCAGCAGTGAAGATCTCGGGACTAGCGGTCACAATGAGCAGTTCTTC,CASSEDLGTSGHNEQFF
-,TRBJ2-7,TRBV28,-,TGTGCCAGCAGTTTGTCCGGGGCCTACGAGCAGTACTTC,CASSLSGAYEQYF
few,TRBJ2-6,TRBV6-4,TRBD1,TGTGCCAGCAGTGATACAGGGGTCGGGGCCAACGTCCTGACTTTC,CASSDTGVGANVLTF
-,TRBJ2-4,TRBV28,TRBD1,TGTGCCAGCAGCTCTGACAGGGGAGAGAAAAACATTCAGTACTTC,CASSSDRGEKNIQYF
-,TRBJ2-7,TRBV28,TRBD1,TGTGCCAGCCAGACAGGGGTGTACGAGCAGTACTTC,CASQTGVYEQYF
-,TRBJ1-2,TRBV24-1,-,TGTGCCACCAGTGACCGCTTGGCGGTGGTGAGAGGCTACACCTTC,CATSDRLAVVRGYTF
-,TRBJ2-1,TRBV11-3,TRBD2,TGTGCCAGCAGCTTAGAGGCTAGCGGGAGGGGAAACAATGAGCAGTTCTTC,CASSLEASGRGNNEQFF
-,TRBJ1-2,TRBV27,TRBD1,TGTGCCAGCAGTCCGACAGGGGGGAGAGGCTACACCTTC,CASSPTGGRGYTF
-,TRBJ2-2,TRBV6-4,TRBD2,TGTGCCAGCAGTGACGGACTAGGGGCCGGGGAGCTGTTTTTT,CASSDGLGAGELFF
-,TRBJ2-1,TRBV3-1/TRBV3-2,-,TGTGCCAGCAGCCAAGAAAACCTGGGCCCCTACAATGAGCAGTTCTTC,CASSQENLGPYNEQFF
-,TRBJ2-7,TRBV7-2,TRBD2,TGTGCCAGCAGGTGGGAGGGAGACTTTGGGTACGAGCAGTACTTC,CASRWEGDFGYEQYF
few,TRBJ2-3,TRBV28,-,TGTGCCAGCACCTTCCTGCAGTATGAAACAGATACGCAGTATTTT,CASTFLQYETDTQYF
-,TRBJ2-1,TRBV10-3,-,TGTGCCATCAGTGAGGGGGGGAATGAGCAGTTCTTC,CAISEGGNEQFF
few,TRBJ1-6,TRBV5-1,-,TGCGCCAGCAGCTTGGGAGGGATAGGTTCACCCCTCCACTTT,CASSLGGIGSPLHF
-,TRBJ2-4,TRBV5-1,TRBD1,TGCGCCAGCAGCTTGGAGTGGACAGGGGTAAACATTCAGTACTTC,CASSLEWTGVNIQYF
-,TRBJ1-1,TRBV6-4,-,TGTGCCAGCAGCGAGACAGGAGGGAACACTGAAGCTTTCTTT,CASSETGGNTEAFF
few,TRBJ1-1,TRBV30,-,TGTGCCGGGGGGGGTGGGGGCTACACTGAAGCTTTCTTT,CAGGGGGYTEAFF
-,TRBJ1-2,TRBV7-9,TRBD1,TGTGCCAGCAGCCCAACCGGGACAGTAGCTTCTAACTATGGCTACACCTTC,CASSPTGTVASNYGYTF
-,TRBJ2-2,TRBV28,TRBD1,TGTGCCAGCAGTTTGGAGACAGGGGGCCCCGGGGAGCTGTTTTTT,CASSLETGGPGELFF
-,TRBJ2-6,TRBV6-4,TRBD1,TGTGCCAGCAGTGATTCCGGGACAGGGATCACTGGGGCCAACGTCCTGACTTTC,CASSDSGTGITGANVLTF
-,TRBJ1-6,TRBV28,TRBD1,TGTGCCAGCAGTTTATGGCGGGGACAGGGCTTCTATAATTCACCCCTCCACTTT,CASSLWRGQGFYNSPLHF
-,TRBJ2-1,TRBV28,TRBD1,TGTGCCAGCAGTTTCCCGACAGGGGTGGCCTACAATGAGCAGTTCTTC,CASSFPTGVAYNEQFF
-,TRBJ2-1,TRBV6-4,-,TGTGCCAGCAGTGAACTAGTCTACAATGAGCAGTTCTTC,CASSELVYNEQFF
once,TRBJ2-1,TRBV14,TRBD2,TGTGCCAGCAGCCAAGACCGCGGGACTAGCTCCTACAATGAGCAGTTCTTC,CASSQDRGTSSYNEQFF